The 10 T cell receptor beta chains presented below share a single source sample, sequenced in a study of cytomegalovirus exposure and HLA in healthy donors. The PCR used 60 Vbeta and 13 Jbeta primers. The assay was immunoSEQ multiplex PCR, and TCRdb's table has in-frame clones only and misses some. The repertoire holds some 110,000 clones, with under 80% as singletons. Sequencing was carried out using PBMCs. Source of these receptors: a woman aged 45 to 65 in good health and CMV-seropositive.

The chain is built from TRBV6-5 and TRBJ2-1; 8 bases map to TRBD1. CDR3 length equals 15 residues. Germline-derived CDR1 and CDR2 are MNHEY and SVGAGI. With 7 bases clipped from V and 3 bases from J, the junction kept 8 bases outside the gene matches. CDR3 sequence (DNA): TGTGCCAGCAACCCTCGGACAGGGAGCTACAATGAGCAGTTCTTC. It encodes CASNPRTGSYNEQFF.

The chain links TRBV2 to TRBJ1-1; 7 positions match TRBD1. Germline V CDR1 and CDR2: SNHLY, FYNNEI. CDR3 size: 14 residues. After removal of 4 bases from V and 1 base from J, the junction contained 3 bases not matched to a gene. The CDR3 nucleotides read TGTGCCAGCAGTGCCGCAGGGGGGAACACTGAAGCTTTCTTT. Its protein is CASSAAGGNTEAFF.

The rearrangement joins TRBV28 to TRBJ1-4; D gene uncertain. Trimming cost V 3 bases and J 6 bases, with 11 bases left between them. The germline V gene has CDR1 MDHEN and CDR2 SYDVKM. This CDR3 is 14 amino acids long. The CDR3 DNA sequence: TGTGCCAGCAGTTTGCCCAGAGGTGATGAAAAACTGTTTTTT. Translating gives CASSLPRGDEKLFF.

This chain connects TRBV7-9 to TRBJ2-7; 7 bases are a match to TRBD2. After removal of 4 bases from V and 3 bases from J, the junction contained 6 bases not matched to a gene. CDR1 is SEHNR and CDR2 is FQNEAQ in the germline V gene (reference sequence). This CDR3 is built from 14 residues. CDR3 sequence reads: CASSSLAVNYEQYF. The CDR3 coding sequence is TGTGCCAGCAGCTCCCTAGCGGTAAACTACGAGCAGTACTTC.

The chain recombines TRBV27 with TRBJ2-1; 7 bases align to TRBD1. Germline CDR1 and CDR2: MNHEY and SMNVEV (reference sequence). The CDR3 is 15 amino acids. Losses at the gene ends were 7 bases for V and 4 bases for J; bases not matched to a gene: 10. The CDR3 nucleotides are TGTGCCAGCACCCTGAGGGGGACAGAATACAATGAGCAGTTCTTC. Protein product: CASTLRGTEYNEQFF.

This clone was detected only once. The V call is TRBV7-2, the J call TRBJ1-2, with 11 bases that match TRBD1. The length of the CDR3 is 16 residues. Looked up from germline, CDR1 is SGHTA and CDR2 is FQGNSA. The junction had 8 bases not matched to a gene; V was cut back by 5 bases and J by 3 bases. The CDR3 loop is CASSPWGTGGDYGYTF. Here the CDR3 DNA reads TGTGCCAGCAGCCCATGGGGGACAGGGGGAGACTATGGCTACACCTTC.

The J gene is TRBJ1-4, the V gene TRBV28; a possible D gene is TRBD1 (5 bases). There are 13 residues in the CDR3. Trimming removed 8 bases from V and 6 bases from J, with 13 bases in between. CDR1 is MDHEN, CDR2 SYDVKM, per germline. The CDR3 reads CASGHTGDEKLFF. CDR3 bases: TGTGCCAGCGGACATACTGGGGATGAAAAACTGTTTTTT.

The genes are TRBV2 and TRBJ2-1, with TRBD2 matching 12 bases. There are 17 residues in the CDR3. V was clipped by 1 base and J by 7 bases; unmatched bases: 8. Germline assignment: CDR1 SNHLY and CDR2 FYNNEI. The CDR3 DNA is TGTGCCAGCAGTGAAGAGCTAGCGGGAGGGCCGAGGAATGAGCAGTTCTTC. The encoded protein is CASSEELAGGPRNEQFF.

This clone was observed a few times. The chain is built from TRBV6-5 and TRBJ1-5, with 9 bases matching TRBD1. With V trimmed by 4 bases and J by 6 bases, 4 bases remained unmatched. This CDR3 is built from 14 residues. Germline CDR1 and CDR2: MNHEY and SVGAGI. CDR3 region: CASSWGQGGQPQHF. The CDR3 DNA sequence: TGTGCCAGCAGTTGGGGACAGGGAGGTCAGCCCCAGCATTTT.

This chain joins TRBV6-5 and TRBJ1-2; 8 positions agree with TRBD1. With 6 bases clipped from V and 6 bases from J, the junction kept 12 bases outside the gene matches. Germline CDR1 and CDR2: MNHEY and SVGAGI. This CDR3 comprises 15 residues. In DNA, the CDR3 is TGTGCCAGCAGCCGGACAGGGTGGATCTCGAATGGCTACACCTTC. As protein: CASSRTGWISNGYTF.